The entry below describes one T cell receptor beta chain. This clone was observed once. No antigen is known for it. No much larger clone is present one base from it, and per-base qualities are unavailable. These data originate in a study of blood T cell repertoires in COVID-19 (dated by TCRdb to about 2020). Background for the entire study: Collaborator samples came from the United States, Italy and Spain and covered acute and convalescent phases of COVID-19. The material from the prospective study consisted of cDNA or gDNA derived from T cells, B-cell-depleted T cells, or PBMCs. Deeply sampled blood TCRbeta repertoires from subjects exposed to, actively infected with, or recovered from COVID-19 were included in the dataset. The repertoires were released in a freely available public database meant as a resource for research on the immune response to SARS-CoV-2. Samples were obtained from the ongoing ImmuneRACE study (first 160 participants) and from 1,200 or so subjects provided by 6 global collaborators. Sample metadata almost always included a de-identified subject ID, COVID-19 status, age in years and sex. Where HLA class I and class II types were available, the types were taken from metadata supplied by the sample provider, not from assay-based typing.

CDR1 and CDR2 are read off the germline V gene (reference sequence) as PRHDT and FYEKMQ. From cysteine to phenylalanine, the CDR3 is 12 amino acids long. CDR3 DNA only is kept here, 36 bases in frame from base 1. V was cut back by 1 base and J by 4 bases, leaving a gap of 4 bases between them. In the prospective study, participants were 18 to 89 years old, resided in fewer than 25 geographic areas of the United States, and were enrolled through a virtual design. In the prospective study, participants were assigned to cohorts based on the clinical history participants reported in a screening survey and a study questionnaire. A participant counted as exposed if, within 2 weeks of entering the study, that participant had been in contact with someone who had a PCR-confirmed or clinician-diagnosed COVID-19 case. Each participant in the prospective study had whole blood, serum and a nasopharyngeal or oropharyngeal swab collected by mobile phlebotomists. Additional blood draws and questionnaires over a 2-month period could optionally be provided by prospective study participants. Blood samples from the prospective study were shipped frozen or at room temperature prior to DNA extraction.

The research as a whole found: The quantity of clinical and demographic metadata differed by source and by participant and was supplied without curation.

The immunoSEQ Assay, a bias-controlled multiplex PCR, was used to amplify TCRbeta CDR3 regions from genomic DNA. In the paper's pipeline: Nucleated cell counts per sample were estimated from amplification of reference gene primers within the assay. To quantify the absolute abundance of each unique TCRbeta CDR3 rearrangement, sequence reads were collapsed and filtered. For each sample, productive Simpson clonality was calculated as the square root of Simpson's diversity index across productive rearrangements. In its TCRdb copy, this immuneACCESS table keeps in-frame sequences only and misses some clones. Where compared with another copy, unresolved V genes explain less than half of these, and the others have no known cause. That table gives V, J and clone size, and the DNA gave D and trimming. The sample yields a few hundred thousand clones; about 85% were counted once. The ten top clones hold roughly 6.7% of the sample.

The rearranged chain carries TRBV13 and TRBJ1-1; there is no confident call for the D gene. The TCR comes from a woman aged 45 to 65 who had been exposed to COVID-19. The material sequenced was PBMCs or T cells enriched from blood (not recorded which). The CDR3 corresponds to CASSLVGTEAFF. In nucleotides, the sequence is TGTGCCAGCAGCTTAGTCGGCACTGAAGCTTTCTTT.